This TCR beta chain is drawn from a study of early T cells in non-severe SARS-CoV-2 infection. The germline CDR1 and CDR2 sequences are SGDLS and YYNGEE. The CDR3 is made up of 16 amino acids. V lost 0 bases, J lost 5 bases, and 14 bases lay in between. Researchers attached unique molecular identifiers to individual cDNA molecules. One entry per CDR3 protein, called by TCRdb with MiXCR from the 5' RACE reads. The data hold roughly 75,000 distinct CDR3 sequences, with about 17% observed a single time. The chain is built from TRBV9 and TRBJ2-2; tentative D call: TRBD2 (5 bases). This clonotype originated in an adult who was a healthcare worker with PCR-confirmed SARS-CoV-2 infection or an uninfected control (not recorded which). The material sequenced was whole blood. The CDR3 here is CASSVGADRGTGELFF. CDR3 nucleotide sequence: TGTGCCAGCAGCGTAGGAGCGGACCGAGGGACCGGGGAGCTGTTTTTT.